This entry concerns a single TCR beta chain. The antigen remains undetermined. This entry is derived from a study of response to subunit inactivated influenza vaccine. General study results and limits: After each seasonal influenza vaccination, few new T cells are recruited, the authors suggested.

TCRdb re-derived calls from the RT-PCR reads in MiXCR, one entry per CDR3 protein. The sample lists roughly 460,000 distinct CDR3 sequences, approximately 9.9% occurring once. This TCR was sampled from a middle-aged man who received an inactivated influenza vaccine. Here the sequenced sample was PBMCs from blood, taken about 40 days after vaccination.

CDR3 nucleotide sequence: TGTGCCAGCAGTCCCTGGGAGGGCACCAGTCAGCCCCAGCATTTT. Residues: CASSPWEGTSQPQHF. The gene calls are TRBV6-1 and TRBJ1-5; D unresolved. V shed 5 bases and J shed 6 bases, with 17 bases lying between them. CDR1 is MNHNS, CDR2 SASEGT, per germline. The CDR3 has 15 amino acids.